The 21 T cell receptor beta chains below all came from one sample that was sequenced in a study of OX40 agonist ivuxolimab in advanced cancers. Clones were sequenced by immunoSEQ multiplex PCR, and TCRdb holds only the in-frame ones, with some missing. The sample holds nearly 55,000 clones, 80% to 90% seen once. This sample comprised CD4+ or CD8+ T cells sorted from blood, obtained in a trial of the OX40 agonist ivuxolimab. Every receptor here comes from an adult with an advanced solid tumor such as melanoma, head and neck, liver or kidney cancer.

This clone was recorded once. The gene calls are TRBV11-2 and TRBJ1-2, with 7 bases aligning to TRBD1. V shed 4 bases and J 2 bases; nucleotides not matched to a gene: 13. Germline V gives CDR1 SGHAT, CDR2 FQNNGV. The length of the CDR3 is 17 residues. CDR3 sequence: CASSSFRGDRLNYGYTF. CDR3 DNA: TGTGCCAGCAGCTCCTTTAGGGGGGACAGACTGAACTATGGCTACACCTTC. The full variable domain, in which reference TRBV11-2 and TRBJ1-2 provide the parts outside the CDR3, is EAGVAQSPRYKIIEKRQSVAFWCNPISGHATLYWYQQILGQGPKLLIQFQNNGVVDDSQLPKDRFSAERLKGVDSTLKIQPAKLEDSAVYLCASSSFRGDRLNYGYTFGSGTRLTVV.

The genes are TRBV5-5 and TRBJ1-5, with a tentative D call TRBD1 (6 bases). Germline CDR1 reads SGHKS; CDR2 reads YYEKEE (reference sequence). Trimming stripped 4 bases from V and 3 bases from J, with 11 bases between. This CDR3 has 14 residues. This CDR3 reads CASSPDSSNQPQHF. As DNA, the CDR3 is TGTGCCAGCAGCCCGGACAGTTCCAATCAGCCCCAGCATTTT.

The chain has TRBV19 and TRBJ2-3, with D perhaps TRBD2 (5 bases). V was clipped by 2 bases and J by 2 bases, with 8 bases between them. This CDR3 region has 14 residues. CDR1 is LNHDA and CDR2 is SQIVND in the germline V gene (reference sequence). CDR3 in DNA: TGTGCCAGTAGTATAATAGCGAACACAGATACGCAGTATTTT. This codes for CASSIIANTDTQYF.

CDR3 amino acids: CASSVGGWTRGPGNTIYF. The CDR3 DNA reads as TGTGCCAGCAGCGTAGGTGGATGGACCCGAGGGCCTGGAAACACCATATATTTT. The chain is built from TRBV9 and TRBJ1-3; D is undetermined. Germline V CDR1 and CDR2: SGDLS, YYNGEE. This CDR3 is 18 amino acids long. Trimming removed 0 bases at V and 2 bases at J, with 18 bases between. Supplemented by reference TRBV9 and TRBJ1-3, the full variable domain reads DSGVTQTPKHLITATGQRVTLRCSPRSGDLSVYWYQQSLDQGLQFLIQYYNGEERAKGNILERFSAQQFPDLHSELNLSSLELGDSALYFCASSVGGWTRGPGNTIYFGEGSWLTVV.

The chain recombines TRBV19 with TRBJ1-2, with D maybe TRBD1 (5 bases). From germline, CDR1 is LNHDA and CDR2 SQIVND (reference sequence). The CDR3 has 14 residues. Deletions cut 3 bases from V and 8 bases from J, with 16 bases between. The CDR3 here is CASSMGVPGGGYTF. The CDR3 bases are TGTGCCAGTAGTATGGGGGTTCCAGGCGGCGGCTACACCTTC. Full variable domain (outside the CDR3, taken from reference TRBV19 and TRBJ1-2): DGGITQSPKYLFRKEGQNVTLSCEQNLNHDAMYWYRQDPGQGLRLIYYSQIVNDFQKGDIAEGYSVSREKKESFPLTVTSAQKNPTAFYLCASSMGVPGGGYTFGSGTRLTVV.

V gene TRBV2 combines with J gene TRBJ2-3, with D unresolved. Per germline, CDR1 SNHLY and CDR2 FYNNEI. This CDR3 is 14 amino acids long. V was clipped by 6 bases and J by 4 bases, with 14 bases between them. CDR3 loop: CASSPALNADTQYF. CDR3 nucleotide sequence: TGTGCCAGCAGCCCTGCTTTGAACGCAGATACGCAGTATTTT.

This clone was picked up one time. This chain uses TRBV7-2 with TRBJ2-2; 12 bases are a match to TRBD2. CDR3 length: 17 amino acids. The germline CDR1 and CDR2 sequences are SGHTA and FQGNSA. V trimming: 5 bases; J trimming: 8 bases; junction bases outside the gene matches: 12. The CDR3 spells CASSARLAGASVGELFF. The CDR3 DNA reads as TGTGCCAGCAGCGCCCGACTAGCGGGAGCCTCTGTTGGGGAGCTGTTTTTT. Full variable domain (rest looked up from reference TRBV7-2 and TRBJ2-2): GAGVSQSPSNKVTEKGKDVELRCDPISGHTALYWYRQSLGQGLEFLIYFQGNSAPDKSGLPSDRFSAERTGGSVSTLTIQRTQQEDSAVYLCASSARLAGASVGELFFGEGSRLTVL.

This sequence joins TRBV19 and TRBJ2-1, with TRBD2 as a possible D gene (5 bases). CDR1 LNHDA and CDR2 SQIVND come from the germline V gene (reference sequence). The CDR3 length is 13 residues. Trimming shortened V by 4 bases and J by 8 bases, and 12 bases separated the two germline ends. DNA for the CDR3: TGTGCCAGTAGTACGATAGCGATCGATGAGCAGTTCTTC. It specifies CASSTIAIDEQFF.

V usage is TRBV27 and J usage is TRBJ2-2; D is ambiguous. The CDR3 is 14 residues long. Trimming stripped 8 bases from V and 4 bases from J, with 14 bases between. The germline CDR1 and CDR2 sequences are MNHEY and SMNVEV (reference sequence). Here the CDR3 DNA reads TGTGCCAGCGCCCGCCCCACGGGCACCGGGGAGCTGTTTTTT. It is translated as CASARPTGTGELFF.

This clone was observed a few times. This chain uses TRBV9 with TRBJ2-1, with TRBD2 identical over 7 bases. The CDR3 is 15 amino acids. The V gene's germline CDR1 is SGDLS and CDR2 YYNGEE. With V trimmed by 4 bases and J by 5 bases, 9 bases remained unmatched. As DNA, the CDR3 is TGTGCCAGCAGCCGTCTAGCGGACATAGACAATGAGCAGTTCTTC. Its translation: CASSRLADIDNEQFF. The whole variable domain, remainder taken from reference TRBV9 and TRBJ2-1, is DSGVTQTPKHLITATGQRVTLRCSPRSGDLSVYWYQQSLDQGLQFLIQYYNGEERAKGNILERFSAQQFPDLHSELNLSSLELGDSALYFCASSRLADIDNEQFFGPGTRLTVL.

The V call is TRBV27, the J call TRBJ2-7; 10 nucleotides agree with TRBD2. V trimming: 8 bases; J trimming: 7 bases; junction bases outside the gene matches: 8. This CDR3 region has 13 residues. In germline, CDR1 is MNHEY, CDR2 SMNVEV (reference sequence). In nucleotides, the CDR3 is TGTGCCAGCCGTCTAGCGGGAGAAGGGGAGCAGTACTTC. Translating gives CASRLAGEGEQYF.

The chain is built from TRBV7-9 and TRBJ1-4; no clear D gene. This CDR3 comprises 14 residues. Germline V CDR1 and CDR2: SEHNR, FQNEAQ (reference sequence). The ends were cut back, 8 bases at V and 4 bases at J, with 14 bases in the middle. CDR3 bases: TGTGCCAGCGGGATGTGGCCTTATAATGAAAAACTGTTTTTT. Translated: CASGMWPYNEKLFF.

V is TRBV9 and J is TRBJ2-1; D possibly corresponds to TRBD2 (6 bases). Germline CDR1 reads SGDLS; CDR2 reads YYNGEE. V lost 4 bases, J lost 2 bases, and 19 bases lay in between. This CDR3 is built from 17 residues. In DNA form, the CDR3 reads TGTGCCAGCAGCAGCCCGCAACGGGAGTGGCCCTACAATGAGCAGTTCTTC. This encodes CASSSPQREWPYNEQFF.

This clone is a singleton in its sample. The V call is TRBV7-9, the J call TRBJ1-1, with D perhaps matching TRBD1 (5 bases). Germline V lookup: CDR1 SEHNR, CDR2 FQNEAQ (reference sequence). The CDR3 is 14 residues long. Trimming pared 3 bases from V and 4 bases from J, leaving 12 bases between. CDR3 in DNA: TGTGCCAGCAGCTTTGGGGGTATTAGCACTGAAGCTTTCTTT. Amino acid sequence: CASSFGGISTEAFF. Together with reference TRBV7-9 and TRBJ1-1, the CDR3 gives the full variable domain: DTGVSQNPRHKITKRGQNVTFRCDPISEHNRLYWYRQTLGQGPEFLTYFQNEAQLEKSRLLSDRFSAERPKGSFSTLEIQRTEQGDSAMYLCASSFGGISTEAFFGQGTRLTVV.

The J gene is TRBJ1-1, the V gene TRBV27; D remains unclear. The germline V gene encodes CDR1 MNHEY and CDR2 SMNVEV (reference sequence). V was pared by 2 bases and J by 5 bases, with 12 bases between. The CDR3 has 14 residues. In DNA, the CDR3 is TGTGCCAGCAGTTTAGGTTTAGCGGTAACTGAAGCTTTCTTT. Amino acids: CASSLGLAVTEAFF.

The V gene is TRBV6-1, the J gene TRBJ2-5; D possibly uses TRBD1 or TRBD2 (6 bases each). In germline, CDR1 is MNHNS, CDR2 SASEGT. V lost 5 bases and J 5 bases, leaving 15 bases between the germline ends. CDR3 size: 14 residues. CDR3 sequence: CASSYLGGGETQYF. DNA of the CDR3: TGTGCCAGCAGTTATCTCGGGGGCGGGGAGACCCAGTACTTC.

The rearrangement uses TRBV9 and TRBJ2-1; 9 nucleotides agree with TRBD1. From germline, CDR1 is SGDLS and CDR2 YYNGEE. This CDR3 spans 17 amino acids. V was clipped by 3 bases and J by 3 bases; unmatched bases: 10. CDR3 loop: CASSARGGTGFYNEQFF. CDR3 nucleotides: TGTGCCAGCAGCGCGAGGGGTGGGACAGGGTTCTACAATGAGCAGTTCTTC.

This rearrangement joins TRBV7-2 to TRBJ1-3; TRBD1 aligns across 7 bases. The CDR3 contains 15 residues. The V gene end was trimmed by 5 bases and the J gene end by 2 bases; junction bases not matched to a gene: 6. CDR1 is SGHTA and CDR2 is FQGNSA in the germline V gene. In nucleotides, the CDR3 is TGTGCCAGCAGCCCAGGGGGGGGAACTGGAAACACCATATATTTT. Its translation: CASSPGGGTGNTIYF.

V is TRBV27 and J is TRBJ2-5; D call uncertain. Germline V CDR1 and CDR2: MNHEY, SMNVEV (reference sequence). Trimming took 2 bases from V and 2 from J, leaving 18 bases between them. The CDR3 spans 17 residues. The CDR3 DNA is TGTGCCAGCAGTTTAGGTCATTCCCGGGTGGGGCAAGAGACCCAGTACTTC. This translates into CASSLGHSRVGQETQYF.

CDR3 sequence reads: CSVEDIGSSNTEAFF. In nucleotides, the CDR3 is TGCAGCGTTGAAGATATTGGATCATCGAACACTGAAGCTTTCTTT. The chain employs TRBV29-1 and TRBJ1-1; D remains unclear. The germline V gene encodes CDR1 SQVTM and CDR2 ANQGSEA. This CDR3 has 15 amino acids. Trimming took off 0 bases at V and 1 base at J, with 12 bases between the two ends.

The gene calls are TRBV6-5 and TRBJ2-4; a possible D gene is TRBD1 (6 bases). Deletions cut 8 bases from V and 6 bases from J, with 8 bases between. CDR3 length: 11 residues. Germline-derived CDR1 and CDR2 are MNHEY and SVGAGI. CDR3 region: CASEGVNIQYF. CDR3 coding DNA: TGTGCCAGCGAGGGGGTAAACATTCAGTACTTC.